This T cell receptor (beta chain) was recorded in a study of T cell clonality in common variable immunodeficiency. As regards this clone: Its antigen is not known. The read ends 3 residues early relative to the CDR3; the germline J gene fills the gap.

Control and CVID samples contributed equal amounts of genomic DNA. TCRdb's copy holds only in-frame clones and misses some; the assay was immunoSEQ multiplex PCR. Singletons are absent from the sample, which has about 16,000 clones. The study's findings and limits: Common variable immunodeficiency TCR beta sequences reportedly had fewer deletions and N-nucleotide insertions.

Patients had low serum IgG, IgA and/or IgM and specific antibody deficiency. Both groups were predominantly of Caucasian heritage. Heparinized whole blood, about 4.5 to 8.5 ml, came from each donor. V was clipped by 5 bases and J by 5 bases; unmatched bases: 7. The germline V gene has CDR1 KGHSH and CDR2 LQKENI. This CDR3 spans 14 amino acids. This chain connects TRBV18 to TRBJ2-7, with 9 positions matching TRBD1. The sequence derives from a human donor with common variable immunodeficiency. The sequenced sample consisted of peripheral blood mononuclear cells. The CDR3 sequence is CASSTGQGSNEQYF. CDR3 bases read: TGTGCCAGCTCAACGGGACAGGGCTCGAACGAG.